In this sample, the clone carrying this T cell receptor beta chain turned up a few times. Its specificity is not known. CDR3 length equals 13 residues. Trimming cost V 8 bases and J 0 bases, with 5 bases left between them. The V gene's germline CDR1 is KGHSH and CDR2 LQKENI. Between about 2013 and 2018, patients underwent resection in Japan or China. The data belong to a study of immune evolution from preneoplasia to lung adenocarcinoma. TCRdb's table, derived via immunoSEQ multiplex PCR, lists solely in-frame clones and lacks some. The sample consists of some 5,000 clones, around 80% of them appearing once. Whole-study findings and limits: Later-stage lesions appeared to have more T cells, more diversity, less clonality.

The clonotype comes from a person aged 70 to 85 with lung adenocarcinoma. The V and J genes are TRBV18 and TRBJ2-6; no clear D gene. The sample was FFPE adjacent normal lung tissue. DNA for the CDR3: TGTGCCAGCGCTCCCTCTGGGGCCAACGTCCTGACTTTC. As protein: CASAPSGANVLTF.